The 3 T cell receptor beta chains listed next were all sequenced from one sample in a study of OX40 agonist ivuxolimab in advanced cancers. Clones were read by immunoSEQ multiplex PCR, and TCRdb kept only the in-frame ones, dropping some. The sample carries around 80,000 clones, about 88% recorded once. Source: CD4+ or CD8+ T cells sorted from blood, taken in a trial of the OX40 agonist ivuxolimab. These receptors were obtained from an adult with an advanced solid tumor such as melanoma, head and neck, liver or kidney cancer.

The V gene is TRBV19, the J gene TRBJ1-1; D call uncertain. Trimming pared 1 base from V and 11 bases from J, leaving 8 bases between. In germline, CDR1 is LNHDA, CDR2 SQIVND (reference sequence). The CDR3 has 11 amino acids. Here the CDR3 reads CASSIGPEAFF. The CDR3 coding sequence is TGTGCCAGTAGTATAGGGCCGGAGGCTTTCTTT.

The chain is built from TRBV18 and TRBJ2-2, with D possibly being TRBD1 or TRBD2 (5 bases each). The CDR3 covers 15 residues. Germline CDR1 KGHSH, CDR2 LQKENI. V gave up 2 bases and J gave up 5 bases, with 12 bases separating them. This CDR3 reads CASSPEGSATGELFF. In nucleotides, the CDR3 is TGTGCCAGCTCACCAGAGGGGAGCGCTACCGGGGAGCTGTTTTTT.

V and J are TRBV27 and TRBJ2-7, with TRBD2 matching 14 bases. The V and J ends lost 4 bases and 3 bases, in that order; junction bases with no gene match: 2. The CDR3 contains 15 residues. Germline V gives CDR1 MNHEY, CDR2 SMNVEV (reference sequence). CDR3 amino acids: CASSSGLAGVYEQYF. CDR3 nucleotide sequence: TGTGCCAGCAGTTCGGGACTAGCGGGAGTCTACGAGCAGTACTTC.